Below are 20 T cell receptor beta chains sequenced from a single sample in a study of radiotherapy plus CTLA-4 blockade in lung cancer. Using immunoSEQ multiplex PCR, the repertoire was profiled, and TCRdb retains in-frame clones only, with some absent. The profile shows roughly 59,000 clones, around three quarters of them singletons. The input for sequencing was peripheral blood, taken from a patient treated with radiotherapy plus ipilimumab. Receptors were obtained from a human donor with non-small cell lung cancer whose response to radiotherapy plus ipilimumab could not be evaluated.

This chain connects TRBV21-1 to TRBJ2-3; the DNA was not used to check the table's D call, TRBD2. TRBV21-1 is marked as a pseudogene. This CDR3 contains 16 residues. The DNA of the CDR3 is TGTGCCAGCAGCCGTACTAGCGGGGGGATCGCAGATACGCAGTATTTT. Its protein product is CASSRTSGGIADTQYF.

The chain uses TRBV19 and TRBJ1-2; D may be TRBD1 (6 bases). Trimming took 3 bases from V and 3 from J, leaving 17 bases between them. CDR3 length: 16 residues. Germline V CDR1 and CDR2: LNHDA, SQIVND (reference sequence). The CDR3 region has the DNA TGTGCCAGTAGTATTCTTTCGCGAGGGGGAGACTATGGCTACACCTTC. Translation: CASSILSRGGDYGYTF.

The rearrangement joins TRBV10-3 to TRBJ2-7; a weak D match, TRBD2 (6 bases). Trimming pared 10 bases from V and 2 bases from J, leaving 12 bases between. Germline loops: CDR1 ENHRY, CDR2 SYGVKD. The CDR3 runs 12 residues. Here the CDR3 DNA reads TGTGCCACCGCGGGACCCCCCTACGAGCAGTACTTC. It encodes CATAGPPYEQYF.

This clone was seen more than once but under ten times. The chain is built from TRBV7-9 and TRBJ2-3; no definite D call. Germline CDR1 reads SEHNR; CDR2 reads FQNEAQ (reference sequence). The length of the CDR3 is 8 residues. Between the trimmed V and J ends, which lost 10 bases and 8 bases, there was a span of 4 bases. CDR3 in DNA: TGTGCCACCCGTACGCAGTATTTT. It is translated as CATRTQYF. The full variable domain, its missing parts supplied by reference TRBV7-9 and TRBJ2-3, is DTGVSQNPRHKITKRGQNVTFRCDPISEHNRLYWYRQTLGQGPEFLTYFQNEAQLEKSRLLSDRFSAERPKGSFSTLEIQRTEQGDSAMYLCATRTQYFGPGTRLTVL.

CDR3 sequence (DNA): TGTGCCAGCAGTCGGGGACAGGGATCAGCTTTCTTT. This sequence encodes CASSRGQGSAFF. V usage is TRBV28 and J usage is TRBJ1-1; 9 bases map to TRBD1. Germline V gene data show CDR1 as MDHEN and CDR2 as SYDVKM. The junction had 5 bases not matched to a gene; V was cut back by 5 bases and J by 10 bases. This CDR3 is built from 12 residues.

The gene calls are TRBV6-6 and TRBJ2-1, with 9 bases that match TRBD1. Germline loops: CDR1 MNHNY, CDR2 SVGAGI (reference sequence). CDR3 length equals 15 residues. V shed 7 bases and J 5 bases; nucleotides not matched to a gene: 9. For the CDR3, the DNA is TGTGCCAGCATGGGAACAGGGGGCCCCAACAATGAGCAGTTCTTC. Residues: CASMGTGGPNNEQFF.

This chain connects TRBV14 to TRBJ2-7; TRBD2 matches 8 bases. The germline gives CDR1 SGHDN, CDR2 FVKESK. V shed 4 bases and J 2 bases; nucleotides not matched to a gene: 7. This CDR3 is built from 15 residues. CDR3 nucleotides: TGTGCCAGCAGCCCGCTTATAGCGGGGACCTACGAGCAGTACTTC. Residues: CASSPLIAGTYEQYF. Based on the CDR3 plus reference TRBV14 and TRBJ2-7, the full variable domain is EAGVTQFPSHSVIEKGQTVTLRCDPISGHDNLYWYRRVMGKEIKFLLHFVKESKQDESGMPNNRFLAERTGGTYSTLKVQPAELEDSGVYFCASSPLIAGTYEQYFGPGTRLTVT.

This clone has a handful of counts. The chain employs TRBV27 and TRBJ1-2; D unclear. Trimming stripped 4 bases from V and 3 bases from J, with 12 bases between. Looked up from germline, CDR1 is MNHEY and CDR2 is SMNVEV (reference sequence). The CDR3 runs 14 residues. CDR3 sequence: CASSSPSSYYGYTF. The CDR3 bases are TGTGCCAGCAGTTCCCCTTCCTCTTACTATGGCTACACCTTC.

This chain uses TRBV2 with TRBJ1-5; 10 bases map to TRBD1. V gave up 6 bases and J gave up 7 bases; unmatched junction bases: 6. Per germline, CDR1 SNHLY and CDR2 FYNNEI. The CDR3 length is 14 residues. As DNA, the CDR3 is TGTGCCAGCAGCCGGACAGGGGGTGGACAGCCCCAGCATTTT. It codes for CASSRTGGGQPQHF.

This chain connects TRBV28 to TRBJ2-3; 8 bases fit TRBD2. The CDR3 loop spans 15 amino acids. V was clipped by 3 bases and J by 1 base; unmatched bases: 3. Germline CDR1 reads MDHEN; CDR2 reads SYDVKM. The DNA for the CDR3 is TGTGCCAGCAGTTTGGAACTAGCGGGCACAGATACGCAGTATTTT. This sequence encodes CASSLELAGTDTQYF.

The gene calls are TRBV4-3 and TRBJ1-5; 7 nucleotides match TRBD1. Germline V lookup: CDR1 LGHNA, CDR2 YSLEER. The ends lost 1 base at V and 5 bases at J; junction bases unmatched: 2. This CDR3 region has 14 residues. As DNA, the CDR3 is TGCGCCAGCAGCCAAGCCGGGACAGATCAGCCCCAGCATTTT. Its protein product is CASSQAGTDQPQHF.

The J gene is TRBJ2-2, the V gene TRBV6-6; no clear D gene. Trimming removed 2 bases at V and 0 bases at J, with 7 bases between. Per germline, CDR1 MNHNY and CDR2 SVGAGI (reference sequence). CDR3 size: 15 residues. CDR3 in amino acids: CASSYGLTNTGELFF. CDR3 coding DNA: TGTGCCAGCAGTTACGGGCTAACGAACACCGGGGAGCTGTTTTTT.

This chain links TRBV2 with TRBJ2-5; D is ambiguous. TRBJ2-7 matches the DNA end more closely, so the J call is doubtful. The CDR3 has 13 amino acids. Per the germline V gene, CDR1 is SNHLY and CDR2 is FYNNEI. CDR3 sequence reads: CASTGLSSYEQYF. The CDR3 DNA reads TGTGCCAGCACAGGTCTGAGCTCCTACGAGCAGTACTTC.

This rearrangement joins TRBV5-1 to TRBJ1-2; unclear D gene. Trimming removed 7 bases from V and 7 bases from J, with 14 bases in between. The germline V gene encodes CDR1 SGHRS and CDR2 YFSETQ. CDR3 length: 12 amino acids. The CDR3 DNA reads as TGCGCCAGCGCAGGTGGTTCCTCTGGCTACACCTTC. Its translation is CASAGGSSGYTF. Full variable domain (outside the CDR3, taken from reference TRBV5-1 and TRBJ1-2): KAGVTQTPRYLIKTRGQQVTLSCSPISGHRSVSWYQQTPGQGLQFLFEYFSETQRNKGNFPGRFSGRQFSNSRSEMNVSTLELGDSALYLCASAGGSSGYTFGSGTRLTVV.

The chain carries TRBV30 and TRBJ2-7; 10 nucleotides match TRBD1. The CDR3 spans 14 residues. Trimming removed 5 bases from V and 5 bases from J; junction bases left unmatched: 9. Germline V gene data show CDR1 as GTSNPN and CDR2 as SVGIG (reference sequence). In DNA, the CDR3 is TGTGCCTGGCGTCGGACAGGGGGTTTGGACGAGCAGTACTTC. This sequence encodes CAWRRTGGLDEQYF. The variable domain in full, completed from reference TRBV30 and TRBJ2-7, reads SQTIHQWPATLVQPVGSPLSLECTVEGTSNPNLYWYRQAAGRGLQLLFYSVGIGQISSEVPQNLSASRPQDRQFILSSKKLLLSDSGFYLCAWRRTGGLDEQYFGPGTRLTVT.

V and J are TRBV5-6 and TRBJ2-2; TRBD1 is a possible D gene (6 bases). V gave up 3 bases and J gave up 3 bases, with 18 bases separating them. This CDR3 is built from 17 residues. Germline V CDR1 and CDR2: SGHDT, YYEEEE. This CDR3 is CASSSIYRVRDTGELFF. The CDR3 DNA follows: TGTGCCAGCAGCTCAATATACAGGGTTAGGGACACCGGGGAGCTGTTTTTT.

The table lists this clone with a few counts. This rearrangement joins TRBV5-4 to TRBJ2-7, with 8 bases identical to TRBD1. V was clipped by 4 bases and J by 0 bases; unmatched bases: 9. The germline gives CDR1 SGHNT, CDR2 YYREEE (reference sequence). The CDR3 sequence is 16 residues long. CDR3 loop: CASSQDRAGYSYEQYF. The CDR3 DNA follows: TGTGCCAGCAGCCAGGACAGGGCGGGGTACTCCTACGAGCAGTACTTC.

The rearrangement uses TRBV4-3 and TRBJ2-5, with D perhaps TRBD1 (7 bases). V was cut by 4 bases and J by 5 bases, with 17 bases left in between. The CDR3 is 15 amino acids. Germline V CDR1 and CDR2: LGHNA, YSLEER. The DNA for the CDR3 is TGCGCCAGCAGCCTTGACCCACAGGGGAGGGAGACCCAGTACTTC. This sequence encodes CASSLDPQGRETQYF.

The genes are TRBV6-5 and TRBJ1-1; D unclear. Per germline, CDR1 MNHEY and CDR2 SVGAGI. V was trimmed by 1 base and J by 5 bases, leaving 11 bases between them. The CDR3 is made up of 14 amino acids. The chain's CDR3 is CASSYLVLETEAFF. The CDR3 DNA follows: TGTGCCAGCAGTTACTTAGTCCTCGAAACTGAAGCTTTCTTT.

The rearrangement joins TRBV2 to TRBJ1-3, with 7 bases that match TRBD1. The CDR3 is made up of 15 amino acids. V was clipped by 7 bases and J by 2 bases; unmatched bases: 8. Germline V CDR1 and CDR2: SNHLY, FYNNEI. The CDR3 DNA follows: TGTGCCAGCAACCTTGACAGGGTAGCTGGAAACACCATATATTTT. Translating it yields CASNLDRVAGNTIYF.